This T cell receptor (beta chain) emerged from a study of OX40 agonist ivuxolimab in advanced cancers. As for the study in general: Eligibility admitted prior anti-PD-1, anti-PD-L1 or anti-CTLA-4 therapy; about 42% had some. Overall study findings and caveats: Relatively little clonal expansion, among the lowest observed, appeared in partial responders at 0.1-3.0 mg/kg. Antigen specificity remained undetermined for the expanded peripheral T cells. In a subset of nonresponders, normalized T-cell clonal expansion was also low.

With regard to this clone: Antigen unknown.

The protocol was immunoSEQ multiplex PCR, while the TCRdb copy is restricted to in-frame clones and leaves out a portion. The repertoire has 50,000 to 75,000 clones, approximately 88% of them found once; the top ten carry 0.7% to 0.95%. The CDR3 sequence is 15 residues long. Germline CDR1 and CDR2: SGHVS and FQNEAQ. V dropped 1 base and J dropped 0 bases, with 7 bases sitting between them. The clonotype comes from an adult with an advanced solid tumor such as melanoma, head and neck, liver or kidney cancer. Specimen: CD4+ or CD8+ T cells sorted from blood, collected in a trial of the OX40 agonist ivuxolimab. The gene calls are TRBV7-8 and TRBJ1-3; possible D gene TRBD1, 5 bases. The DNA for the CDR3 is TGTGCCAGCAGCTTAGGGGGGGTCTCTGGAAACACCATATATTTT. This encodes CASSLGGVSGNTIYF.